Each of the 22 T cell receptor beta chains below was sequenced from the same sample in a study of Ad26.COV2.S vaccination and SARS-CoV-2 variants. Sample treatment: roughly 19 received Ad26.COV2.S at low or high dose, single or two shots; 5 received placebo; per-sample allocation not given. Each sample was drawn 63 days after the first injection (of vaccine or placebo). Sequencing was performed with immunoSEQ multiplex PCR; in TCRdb, only in-frame clones are kept and a portion is missing. The table includes roughly 500,000 clones, roughly nine tenths detected once. The material sequenced was peripheral blood, taken in a trial of Ad26.COV2.S vaccine versus placebo. Receptors originate from a person between 18 and 60 years old who received the Ad26.COV2.S COVID-19 vaccine or a placebo.

This CDR3 is CASSKSGNRNTEAFF. CDR3 nucleotides: TGTGCCAGCAGTAAATCGGGGAACCGGAACACTGAAGCTTTCTTT. The chain is built from TRBV28 and TRBJ1-1; D is unclear. The CDR3 totals 15 residues. The V gene lost 5 bases and the J gene lost 1 base, with 14 bases spanning the gap. Germline CDR1 is MDHEN and CDR2 is SYDVKM.

The gene calls are TRBV18 and TRBJ1-6; TRBD1 agrees at 9 bases. The germline CDR1 and CDR2 sequences are KGHSH and LQKENI. Trimming took 4 bases from V and 9 from J; bases not matched to a gene: 7. The CDR3 runs to 15 residues. In DNA form, the CDR3 reads TGTGCCAGCTCACTAGGACAGGGGCCTGTTTCACCCCTCCACTTT. It specifies CASSLGQGPVSPLHF.

The chain is built from TRBV19 and TRBJ1-5, with D possibly TRBD1 on 6 matching bases. Trimming took 5 bases from V and 7 from J, leaving 18 bases between them. Germline V gene sequence: CDR1 LNHDA, CDR2 SQIVND (reference sequence). CDR3 length: 15 amino acids. CDR3 bases: TGTGCCAGTAGTGGACTACAGGGACGGGGGCAGCCCCAGCATTTT. Translated: CASSGLQGRGQPQHF. Together with reference TRBV19 and TRBJ1-5, the CDR3 gives the full variable domain: DGGITQSPKYLFRKEGQNVTLSCEQNLNHDAMYWYRQDPGQGLRLIYYSQIVNDFQKGDIAEGYSVSREKKESFPLTVTSAQKNPTAFYLCASSGLQGRGQPQHFGDGTRLSIL.

The chain links TRBV7-8 to TRBJ2-7, with D tentatively TRBD1 or TRBD2 (5 bases each). The CDR3 is 17 amino acids. V was clipped by 4 bases and J by 2 bases, with 21 bases between them. CDR1 SGHVS and CDR2 FQNEAQ come from the germline V gene. In nucleotides, the CDR3 is TGTGCCAGCAGCTACGAGGGGCCCGGGACGCAGCCCTACGAGCAGTACTTC. Translating gives CASSYEGPGTQPYEQYF.

The V and J genes are TRBV30 and TRBJ1-6; 11 nucleotides line up with TRBD1. The CDR3 is 15 residues long. The V and J ends lost 2 bases and 8 bases, in that order; junction bases with no gene match: 5. Germline lookup yields CDR1 GTSNPN and CDR2 SVGIG (reference sequence). The CDR3 nucleotides are TGTGCCTGGAGTTCCAGGACAGGGGGCGATTCACCCCTCCACTTT. It translates to CAWSSRTGGDSPLHF.

Remarks on this clone: At one end, the junction sequence differs from germline, possibly due to a read error. The chain joins TRBV9 to TRBJ2-1; 9 nucleotides align to TRBD2. CDR1 is SGDLS, CDR2 YYNGEE, per germline. CDR3 length: 14 amino acids. Here the CDR3 reads CASSARGLAGWLIF. The CDR3 nucleotides read TGTGCCAGCAGCGCGAGAGGTCTAGCGGGATGGCTGATCTTC.

The chain carries TRBV14 and TRBJ1-4, with D maybe TRBD1 (6 bases). The germline CDR1 and CDR2 sequences are SGHDN and FVKESK. This CDR3 is 14 amino acids long. V shed 6 bases and J shed 5 bases, with 13 bases lying between them. Here the CDR3 reads CASRMTGINEKLFF. Written as DNA, the CDR3 is TGTGCCAGCAGGATGACAGGAATAAATGAAAAACTGTTTTTT.

J is TRBJ1-6 and V is TRBV9; D is possibly TRBD1 (5 bases). Trimming left V 3 bases short and J 7 bases short, with 8 bases between. From germline, CDR1 is SGDLS and CDR2 YYNGEE. The CDR3 has 13 residues. Here the CDR3 reads CASSGGVNSPLHF. The DNA of the CDR3 is TGTGCCAGCAGCGGGGGGGTCAATTCACCCCTCCACTTT.

The chain links TRBV5-1 to TRBJ1-4; D unresolved. This CDR3 is 17 amino acids long. V dropped 4 bases and J dropped 8 bases, with 24 bases sitting between them. Germline CDR1 is SGHRS and CDR2 is YFSETQ. The CDR3 sequence: CASSPGGSAGANEKLFF. The CDR3 DNA sequence: TGCGCCAGCAGCCCAGGCGGGAGTGCAGGTGCCAACGAAAAACTGTTTTTT. Looking up the rest from reference TRBV5-1 and TRBJ1-4 gives the full variable domain: KAGVTQTPRYLIKTRGQQVTLSCSPISGHRSVSWYQQTPGQGLQFLFEYFSETQRNKGNFPGRFSGRQFSNSRSEMNVSTLELGDSALYLCASSPGGSAGANEKLFFGSGTQLSVL.

This clone showed up just once. V usage is TRBV10-3 and J usage is TRBJ1-1; tentative D call: TRBD1 (6 bases). The CDR3 runs 18 residues. The V gene lost 3 bases and the J gene lost 3 bases, with 23 bases spanning the gap. The germline gives CDR1 ENHRY, CDR2 SYGVKD. CDR3 nucleotide sequence: TGTGCCATCAGTGACTCCGACAGGCTTTCCCTAGGGTACACTGAAGCTTTCTTT. This gives the protein CAISDSDRLSLGYTEAFF.

The chain joins TRBV6-6 to TRBJ1-1; 7 bases are a match to TRBD1. The CDR3 is 14 residues long. Germline V gene sequence: CDR1 MNHNY, CDR2 SVGAGI (reference sequence). With V trimmed by 7 bases and J by 0 bases, 5 bases remained unmatched. The CDR3 DNA reads as TGTGCCAGCAACAACAGGGGTTTGAACACTGAAGCTTTCTTT. Protein: CASNNRGLNTEAFF.

The V call is TRBV2, the J call TRBJ2-7, with D hard to call. CDR1 and CDR2 from the germline V gene are SNHLY and FYNNEI. This CDR3 is built from 13 residues. Trimming left V 2 bases short and J 2 bases short, with 7 bases between. CDR3 in DNA: TGTGCCAGCAGTGAACGGTCCGCCTACGAGCAGTACTTC. Translation: CASSERSAYEQYF.

This clone was observed once. V usage is TRBV27 and J usage is TRBJ1-2, with 7 bases that match TRBD1. The CDR3 covers 17 residues. CDR1 and CDR2 from the germline V gene are MNHEY and SMNVEV (reference sequence). V shed 0 bases and J 1 base; nucleotides not matched to a gene: 8. The CDR3 nucleotides are TGTGCCAGCAGTTTATCCGCCAGGGGGTCCGATAACTATGGCTACACCTTC. It is translated as CASSLSARGSDNYGYTF.

The CDR3 is CAWTGLAWETQYF. The CDR3 nucleotides read TGTGCCTGGACTGGACTAGCGTGGGAGACCCAGTACTTC. The chain combines TRBV30 with TRBJ2-5; 9 nucleotides line up with TRBD2. The CDR3 loop spans 13 amino acids. V trimming: 4 bases; J trimming: 5 bases; junction bases outside the gene matches: 5. The V gene's germline CDR1 is GTSNPN and CDR2 SVGIG (reference sequence).

The chain links TRBV12-3 or TRBV12-4 to TRBJ2-5, with D uncertain. CDR3 length: 11 residues. Trimming shortened V by 5 bases and J by 9 bases, and 10 bases separated the two germline ends. CDR3 coding DNA: TGTGCCAGCAGTCCGGACCGGGCCCAGTACTTC. As protein: CASSPDRAQYF.

This clone is a singleton in its sample. The gene calls are TRBV19 and TRBJ2-5; 10 positions agree with TRBD1. The CDR3 length is 15 residues. V shed 8 bases and J 7 bases; nucleotides not matched to a gene: 13. From germline, CDR1 is LNHDA and CDR2 SQIVND (reference sequence). CDR3: CASGPRTGGAGTQYF. CDR3 DNA sequence: TGTGCCAGTGGGCCCAGGACAGGGGGTGCAGGGACCCAGTACTTC.

The chain joins TRBV6-2 or TRBV6-3 to TRBJ2-7; 7 bases are shared with TRBD2. Germline loops: CDR1 MNHEY, CDR2 SVGEGT. J gave up 2 bases and V 0 bases, and 7 bases lay outside the gene matches. CDR3 length: 16 amino acids. This CDR3 is CASSYSGLAAAYEQYF. The CDR3 nucleotides read TGTGCCAGCAGTTACTCTGGGCTAGCGGCCGCCTACGAGCAGTACTTC.

This clone has just a few counts. The chain carries TRBV7-9 and TRBJ2-1; D uncertain. The V end was cut by 5 bases, the J end by 8 bases, with 22 bases between. Germline V gives CDR1 SEHNR, CDR2 FQNEAQ (reference sequence). The CDR3 covers 16 residues. The chain's CDR3 is CASSAVHSSSADEQFF. The CDR3 region has the DNA TGTGCCAGCAGCGCAGTTCACTCTTCTTCCGCTGATGAGCAGTTCTTC.

This clone was counted only a few times. The rearrangement joins TRBV28 to TRBJ2-7; D uncertain. Germline loops: CDR1 MDHEN, CDR2 SYDVKM. CDR3 length equals 13 residues. V was clipped by 4 bases and J by 2 bases, with 9 bases between them. CDR3 coding DNA: TGTGCCAGCAGTTCCCCGACCCCCTACGAGCAGTACTTC. Its translation: CASSSPTPYEQYF.

The rearrangement joins TRBV28 to TRBJ1-4; D is possibly TRBD1 (5 bases). The CDR3 spans 13 residues. The germline gives CDR1 MDHEN, CDR2 SYDVKM. Trimming stripped 4 bases from V and 6 bases from J, with 9 bases between. CDR3 sequence: CASSYPGDEKLFF. In nucleotides, the CDR3 is TGTGCCAGCAGTTATCCGGGGGATGAAAAACTGTTTTTT.

The chain has TRBV7-8 and TRBJ2-1; D is unresolved. V shed 2 bases and J shed 6 bases, with 5 bases lying between them. Germline CDR1 and CDR2: SGHVS and FQNEAQ. CDR3 length: 12 amino acids. The CDR3: CASSLTPNEQFF. DNA of the CDR3: TGTGCCAGCAGCTTAACCCCCAATGAGCAGTTCTTC.

This clone was counted at least ten times. The chain has TRBV5-1 and TRBJ2-1, with TRBD2 identical over 10 bases. The CDR3 is 15 amino acids. The germline V gene has CDR1 SGHRS and CDR2 YFSETQ. The V and J ends lost 7 bases and 3 bases, in that order; junction bases with no gene match: 7. CDR3 residues: CASSSASGSYNEQFF. CDR3 nucleotides: TGCGCCAGCTCTTCCGCTAGCGGGAGCTACAATGAGCAGTTCTTC.